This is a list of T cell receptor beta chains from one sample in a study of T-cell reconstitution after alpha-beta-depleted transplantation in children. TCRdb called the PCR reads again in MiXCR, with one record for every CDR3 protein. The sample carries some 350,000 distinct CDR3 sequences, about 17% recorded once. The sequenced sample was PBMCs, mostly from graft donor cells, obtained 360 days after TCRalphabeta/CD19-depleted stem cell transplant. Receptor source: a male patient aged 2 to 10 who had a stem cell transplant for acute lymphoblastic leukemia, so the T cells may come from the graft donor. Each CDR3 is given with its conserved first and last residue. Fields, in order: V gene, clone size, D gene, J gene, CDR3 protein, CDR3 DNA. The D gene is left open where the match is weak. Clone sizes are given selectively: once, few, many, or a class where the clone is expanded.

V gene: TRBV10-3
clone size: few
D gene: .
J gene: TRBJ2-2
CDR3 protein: CAISDEVGGELFF
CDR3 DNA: TGTGCCATCAGTGATGAGGTGGGCGGGGAGCTGTTTTTT

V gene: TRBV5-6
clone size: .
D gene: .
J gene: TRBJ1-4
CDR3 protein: CASSPAPTNEKLFF
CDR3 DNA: TGTGCCAGCAGTCCCGCTCCAACTAATGAAAAACTGTTTTTT

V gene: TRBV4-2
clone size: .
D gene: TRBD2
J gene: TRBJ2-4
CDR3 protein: CASSQGLAGGPGENIQYF
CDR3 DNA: TGTGCCAGCAGCCAAGGACTAGCGGGAGGGCCTGGGGAAAACATTCAGTACTTC

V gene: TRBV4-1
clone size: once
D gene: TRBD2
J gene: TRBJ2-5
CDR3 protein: CASSHTSPAKGGETQYF
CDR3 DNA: TGCGCCAGCAGCCACACTAGCCCGGCTAAGGGAGGGGAGACCCAGTACTTC

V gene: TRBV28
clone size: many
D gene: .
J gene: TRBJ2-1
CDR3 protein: CASRASSYNEQFF
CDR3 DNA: TGTGCCAGTCGAGCCAGCTCCTACAATGAGCAGTTCTTC

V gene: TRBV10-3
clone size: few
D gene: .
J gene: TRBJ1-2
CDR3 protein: CASGGVSYGYTF
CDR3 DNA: TGTGCCTCGGGGGGGGTATCCTATGGCTACACCTTC

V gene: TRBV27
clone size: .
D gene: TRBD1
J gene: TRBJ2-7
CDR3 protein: CASARTGVDEQYF
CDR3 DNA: TGTGCCAGCGCAAGGACAGGGGTTGACGAGCAGTACTTC

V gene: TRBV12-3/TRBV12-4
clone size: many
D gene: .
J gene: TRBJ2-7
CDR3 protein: CASRSSVIYEQYF
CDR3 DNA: TGTGCCAGCAGGTCTTCCGTGATCTACGAGCAGTACTTC

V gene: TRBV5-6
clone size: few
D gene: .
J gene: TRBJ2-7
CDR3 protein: CASSLAYSNYEQYF
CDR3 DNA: TGTGCCAGCAGCTTGGCCTACAGCAACTACGAGCAGTACTTC

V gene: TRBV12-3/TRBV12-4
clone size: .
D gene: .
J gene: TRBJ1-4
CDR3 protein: CTSSLGVDLSATNEKLFF
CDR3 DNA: TGTACCAGCAGTTTAGGGGTGGACCTCTCGGCGACTAATGAAAAACTGTTTTTT

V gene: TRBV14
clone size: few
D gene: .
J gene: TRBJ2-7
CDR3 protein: CASSFSQGSEQYF
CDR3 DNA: TGTGCCAGCAGCTTTTCACAGGGTTCGGAGCAGTACTTC

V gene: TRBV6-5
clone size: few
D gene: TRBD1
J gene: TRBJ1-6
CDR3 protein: CASSYRDRGLPSSPLHF
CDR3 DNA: TGTGCCAGCAGTTACCGAGACAGGGGTCTCCCCTCCTCACCCCTCCACTTT

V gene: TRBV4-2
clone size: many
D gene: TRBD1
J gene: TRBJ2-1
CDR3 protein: CASSQGTGYEQFF
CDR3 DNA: TGTGCCAGCAGCCAAGGGACAGGCTATGAGCAGTTCTTC

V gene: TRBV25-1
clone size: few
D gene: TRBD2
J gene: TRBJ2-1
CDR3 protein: CASRTSGGSSYNEQFF
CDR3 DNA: TGTGCCAGCAGGACTAGCGGGGGTAGCTCCTACAATGAGCAGTTCTTC

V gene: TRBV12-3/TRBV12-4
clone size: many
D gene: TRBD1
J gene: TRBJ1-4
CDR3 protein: CASSLARGTGIEKLFF
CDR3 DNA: TGTGCCAGCAGTTTAGCGAGGGGGACAGGGATCGAAAAACTGTTTTTT

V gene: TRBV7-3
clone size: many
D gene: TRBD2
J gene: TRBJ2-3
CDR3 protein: CASSLGWGRAYPDTQYF
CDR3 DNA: TGTGCCAGCAGCTTAGGCTGGGGGAGGGCCTATCCAGATACGCAGTATTTT

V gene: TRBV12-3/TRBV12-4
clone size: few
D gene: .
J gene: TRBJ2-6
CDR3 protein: CASSPGRLLHSGANVLTF
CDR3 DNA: TGTGCCAGCAGTCCGGGGAGGTTGCTACACTCTGGGGCCAACGTCCTGACTTTC

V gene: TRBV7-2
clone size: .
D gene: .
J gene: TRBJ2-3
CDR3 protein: CASRGSADTQYF
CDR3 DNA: TGTGCCAGCAGGGGCTCGGCGGATACGCAGTATTTT

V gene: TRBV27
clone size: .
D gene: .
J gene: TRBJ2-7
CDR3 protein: CASGEGAYEQYF
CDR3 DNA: TGTGCCAGCGGCGAGGGGGCCTACGAGCAGTACTTC

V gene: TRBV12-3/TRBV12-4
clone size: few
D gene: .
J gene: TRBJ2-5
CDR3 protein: CASSRGGAVTQYF
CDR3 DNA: TGTGCCAGCAGTCGAGGGGGGGCTGTGACCCAGTACTTC

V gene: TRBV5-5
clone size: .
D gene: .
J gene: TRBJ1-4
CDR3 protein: CASSLVQGGGEKLFF
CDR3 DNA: TGTGCCAGCAGCTTGGTCCAGGGTGGAGGTGAAAAACTGTTTTTT

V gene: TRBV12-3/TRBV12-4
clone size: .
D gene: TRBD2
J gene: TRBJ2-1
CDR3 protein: CASSLGLAEEFF
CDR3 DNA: TGTGCCAGCAGCCTCGGACTAGCGGAGGAGTTCTTC

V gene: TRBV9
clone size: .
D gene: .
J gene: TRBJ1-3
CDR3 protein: CASAPTDSGNTIYF
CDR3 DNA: TGTGCCAGCGCACCAACAGATTCTGGAAACACCATATATTTT

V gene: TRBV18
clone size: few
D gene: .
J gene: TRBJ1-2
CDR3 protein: CASSPDEVYGYTF
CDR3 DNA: TGTGCCAGCTCACCAGATGAGGTGTATGGCTACACCTTC

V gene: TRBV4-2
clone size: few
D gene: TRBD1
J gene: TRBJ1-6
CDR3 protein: CASSQEGQGGHNSPLHF
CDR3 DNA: TGTGCCAGCAGCCAAGAAGGACAGGGAGGACATAATTCACCCCTCCACTTT

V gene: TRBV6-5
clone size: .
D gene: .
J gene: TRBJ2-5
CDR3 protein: CASSYVSAGVETQYF
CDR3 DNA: TGTGCCAGCAGTTACGTTTCGGCAGGGGTAGAGACCCAGTACTTC

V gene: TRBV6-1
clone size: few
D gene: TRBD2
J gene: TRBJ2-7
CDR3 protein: CASSRASGNYEQYF
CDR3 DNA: TGTGCCAGCAGTAGGGCTAGCGGGAACTACGAGCAGTACTTC

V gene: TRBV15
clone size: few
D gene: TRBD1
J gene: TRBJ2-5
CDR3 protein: CATSRLDRQETQYF
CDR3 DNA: TGTGCCACCAGCAGACTGGACAGGCAAGAGACCCAGTACTTC

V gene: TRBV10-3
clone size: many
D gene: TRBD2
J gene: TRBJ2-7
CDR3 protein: CAIRDYTYEQYF
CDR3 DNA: TGTGCGATCCGGGACTACACCTACGAGCAGTACTTC

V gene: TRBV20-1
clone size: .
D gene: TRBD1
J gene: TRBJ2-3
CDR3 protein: CSANPPPGQITDTQYF
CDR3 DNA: TGCAGTGCTAATCCCCCGCCGGGACAGATCACAGATACGCAGTATTTT

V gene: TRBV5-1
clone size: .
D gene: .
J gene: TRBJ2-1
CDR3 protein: CASSGRTSNEQFF
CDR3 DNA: TGCGCCAGCAGCGGTAGGACGAGCAATGAGCAGTTCTTC

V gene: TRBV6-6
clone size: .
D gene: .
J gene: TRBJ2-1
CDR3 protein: CASSAYTDEQFF
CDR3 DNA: TGTGCCAGCAGTGCGTACACGGATGAGCAGTTCTTC

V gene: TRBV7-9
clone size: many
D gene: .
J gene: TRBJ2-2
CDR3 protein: CASSLVLTTNTGELFF
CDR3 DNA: TGTGCCAGCAGCTTAGTTCTGACAACGAACACCGGGGAGCTGTTTTTT

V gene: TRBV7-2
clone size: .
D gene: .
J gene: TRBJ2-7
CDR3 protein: CASSVSNPYEQYF
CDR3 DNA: TGTGCCAGCAGCGTATCTAATCCCTACGAGCAGTACTTC

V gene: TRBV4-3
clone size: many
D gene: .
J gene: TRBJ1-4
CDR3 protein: CASSQEGIYRAPSEKLFF
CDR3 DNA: TGCGCCAGCAGCCAAGAGGGAATCTACAGGGCCCCTAGTGAAAAACTGTTTTTT

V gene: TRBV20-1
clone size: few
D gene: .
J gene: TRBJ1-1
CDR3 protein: CSAGMVTNTEAFF
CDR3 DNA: TGCAGTGCTGGGATGGTTACTAACACTGAAGCTTTCTTT

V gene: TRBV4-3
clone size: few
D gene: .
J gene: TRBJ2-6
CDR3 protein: CASSQVELDLTGANVLTF
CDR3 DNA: TGCGCCAGCAGCCAAGTTGAACTAGATCTGACTGGGGCCAACGTCCTGACTTTC

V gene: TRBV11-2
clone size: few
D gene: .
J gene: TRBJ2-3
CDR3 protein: CASSLVNCPTDTQYF
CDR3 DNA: TGTGCCAGCAGCTTAGTTAATTGCCCCACAGATACGCAGTATTTT

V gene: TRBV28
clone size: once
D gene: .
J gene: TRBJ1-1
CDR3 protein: CASSFPSGWAEAFF
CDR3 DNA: TGTGCCAGCAGTTTCCCAAGCGGGTGGGCTGAAGCTTTCTTT

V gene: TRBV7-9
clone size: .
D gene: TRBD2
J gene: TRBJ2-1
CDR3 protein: CASSLYPGLVHYEQFF
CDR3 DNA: TGTGCCAGCAGCTTATATCCAGGACTAGTTCATTATGAGCAGTTCTTC

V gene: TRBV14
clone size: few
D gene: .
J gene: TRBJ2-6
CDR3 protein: CASSRINRRSGANVLTF
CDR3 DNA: TGTGCCAGCAGCCGGATAAACAGGCGCTCTGGGGCCAACGTCCTGACTTTC

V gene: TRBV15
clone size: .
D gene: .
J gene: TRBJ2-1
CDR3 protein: CATSRVGRGGYEQFF
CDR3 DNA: TGTGCCACCAGCAGAGTCGGCAGGGGGGGGTATGAGCAGTTCTTC

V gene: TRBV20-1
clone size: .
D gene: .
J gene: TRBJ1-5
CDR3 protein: CSALTDRSYQPQHF
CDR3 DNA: TGCAGTGCCTTAACAGACCGCTCGTATCAGCCCCAGCATTTT

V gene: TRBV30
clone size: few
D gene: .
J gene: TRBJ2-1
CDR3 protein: CAWNARESNEQFF
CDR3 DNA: TGTGCCTGGAACGCCAGGGAATCCAATGAGCAGTTCTTC

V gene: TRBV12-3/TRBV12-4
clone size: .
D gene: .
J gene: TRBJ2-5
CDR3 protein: CASSFGADQETQYF
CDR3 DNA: TGTGCCAGCAGTTTTGGCGCAGATCAAGAGACCCAGTACTTC

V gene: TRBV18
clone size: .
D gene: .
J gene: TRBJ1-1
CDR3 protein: CASSPGHGNTEAFF
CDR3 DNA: TGTGCCAGCTCACCAGGGCACGGGAACACTGAAGCTTTCTTT

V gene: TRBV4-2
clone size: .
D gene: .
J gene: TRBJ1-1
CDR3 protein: CASSFDSNTEAFF
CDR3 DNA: TGTGCCAGCAGCTTCGATTCGAACACTGAAGCTTTCTTT

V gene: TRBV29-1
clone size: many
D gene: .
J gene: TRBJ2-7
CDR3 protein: CSVEDRSYEQYF
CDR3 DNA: TGCAGCGTTGAAGATCGGTCCTACGAGCAGTACTTC

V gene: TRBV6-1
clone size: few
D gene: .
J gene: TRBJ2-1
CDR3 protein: CASRNPSDYLSYNEQFF
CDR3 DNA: TGTGCCAGCAGAAACCCTTCCGACTACCTCTCCTACAATGAGCAGTTCTTC

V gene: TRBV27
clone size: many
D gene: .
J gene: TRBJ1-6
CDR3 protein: CASSLSDLYNSPLHF
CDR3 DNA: TGTGCCAGCAGTTTGTCGGACCTTTATAATTCACCCCTCCACTTT